The sample holds many counts of the clone carrying this T cell receptor beta chain. This sample stems from a study of regulatory T cells in long-lasting Graves disease. CDR3 length: 14 residues. After removal of 0 bases from V and 6 bases from J, the junction contained 5 bases not matched to a gene. Germline V gene lookup returns CDR1 DFQATT and CDR2 SNEGSKA (reference sequence). Time point noted: newly diagnosed GD, antithyroid drugs for less than 3 months. The TCR library was made from RNA that had been extracted from PBMCs in TRIzol. Patients hailed from an endocrinology department in Xi'an, China. To make TCR beta libraries, researchers used iRepertoire HTBI primers and Arm-PCR of CDR3 regions. TCRdb re-called the multiplex PCR reads with MiXCR, one entry per CDR3 protein. The profile covers 510,000 or so distinct CDR3 sequences, with approximately 12% appearing a single time and around 10% taken by the ten largest.

In addition, the sample was reused for a study of T cells in Graves' hyperthyroidism and ophthalmopathy.

This sequence joins TRBV20-1 and TRBJ2-3; TRBD2 agrees at 8 bases. The receptor was derived from a woman in her 30s with Graves disease. The sequencing here drew on peripheral blood mononuclear cells (PBMCs), taken at new diagnosis, from a patient treated with antithyroid drugs. CDR3 in DNA: TGCAGTGCTAGAGATGACGGGAGGGTGGATACGCAGTATTTT. It translates to CSARDDGRVDTQYF.